This entry lists 7 T cell receptor beta chains sequenced from one sample in a study of OX40 agonist ivuxolimab in advanced cancers. Sequencing was performed with immunoSEQ multiplex PCR; in TCRdb, only in-frame clones are kept and a portion is missing. The sample lists about 93,000 clones, roughly 94% occurring once. Material: CD4+ or CD8+ T cells sorted from blood, obtained in a trial of the OX40 agonist ivuxolimab. The receptors shown here come from an adult with an advanced solid tumor such as melanoma, head and neck, liver or kidney cancer.

V is TRBV11-3 and J is TRBJ1-1, with 7 bases identical to TRBD1. Germline V gene data show CDR1 as SGHNT and CDR2 as YENEEA. The CDR3 has 16 residues. The junction had 9 bases not matched to a gene; V was cut back by 5 bases and J by 0 bases. The CDR3, as DNA: TGTGCCAGCAGCCGGCGGACAGGCGCAATGAACACTGAAGCTTTCTTT. It specifies CASSRRTGAMNTEAFF.

The chain recombines TRBV7-9 with TRBJ2-3; perhaps TRBD1 as D (6 bases). Germline V gene data show CDR1 as SEHNR and CDR2 as FQNEAQ (reference sequence). The CDR3 runs 15 residues. V was trimmed by 1 base and J by 6 bases, leaving 14 bases between them. Here the CDR3 DNA reads TGTGCCAGCAGCTTAGGTTCAGGGGACGGGGATACGCAGTATTTT. Translated, it gives CASSLGSGDGDTQYF.

The genes are TRBV19 and TRBJ1-1; 7 bases map to TRBD1. This CDR3 has 15 residues. The junction had 13 bases not matched to a gene; V was cut back by 8 bases and J by 4 bases. Looked up from germline, CDR1 is LNHDA and CDR2 is SQIVND (reference sequence). This CDR3 is CASVREGARGTEAFF. In DNA, the CDR3 is TGTGCCAGTGTAAGGGAGGGGGCTAGGGGCACTGAAGCTTTCTTT. The whole variable domain, filled in from reference TRBV19 and TRBJ1-1, reads DGGITQSPKYLFRKEGQNVTLSCEQNLNHDAMYWYRQDPGQGLRLIYYSQIVNDFQKGDIAEGYSVSREKKESFPLTVTSAQKNPTAFYLCASVREGARGTEAFFGQGTRLTVV.

The chain joins TRBV7-9 to TRBJ2-5; 10 bases are shared with TRBD2. The germline V gene encodes CDR1 SEHNR and CDR2 FQNEAQ (reference sequence). V shed 1 base and J 0 bases; nucleotides not matched to a gene: 5. The CDR3 has 17 residues. For the CDR3, the DNA is TGTGCCAGCAGCTTAGGCCTTACTAGCGGGGACCAAGAGACCCAGTACTTC. Protein: CASSLGLTSGDQETQYF.

The V and J genes are TRBV11-3 and TRBJ1-5, with TRBD1 matching 7 bases. Per germline, CDR1 SGHNT and CDR2 YENEEA. This CDR3 has 14 residues. Germline trimming cut 5 bases from V and 2 bases from J; bases unmatched to any gene: 3. This CDR3 reads CASSHGQGNQPQHF. CDR3 sequence (DNA): TGTGCCAGCAGCCACGGACAGGGCAATCAGCCCCAGCATTTT.

The rearrangement links TRBV23-1 to TRBJ2-5, with D possibly matching TRBD1 (6 bases). TRBV23-1 is an ORF, and what it does is uncertain. V lost 8 bases, J lost 5 bases, and 18 bases lay in between. This CDR3 has 14 amino acids. CDR3 protein: CASPGRQEQETQYF. The CDR3 DNA sequence: TGCGCCAGCCCTGGAAGACAGGAACAGGAGACCCAGTACTTC.

V gene TRBV19 combines with J gene TRBJ1-2; tentatively, D is TRBD1 (6 bases). The germline gives CDR1 LNHDA, CDR2 SQIVND (reference sequence). Trimming removed 1 base at V and 4 bases at J, with 10 bases between. There are 14 residues in the CDR3. The CDR3 spells CASSIGRDIYGYTF. The CDR3 DNA reads as TGTGCCAGTAGTATAGGTAGGGACATCTATGGCTACACCTTC.